One sample yielded the 24 T cell receptor beta chains listed below, sequenced in a study of blood T cell repertoires in COVID-19 (TCRdb year 2020). Preparation of the library involved the immunoSEQ multiplex PCR assay. In TCRdb, the immuneACCESS table is reduced to in-frame sequences with V and J assigned. These tables do not hold every clone; where another copy was compared, an unresolved V gene accounts for under half, and the others remain unexplained. For this sample there are about 250,000 clones; around 90% appear just once. The leading ten clones occupy around 3% of the sample. The source material was peripheral blood. These receptor sequences come from a man between 18 and 29 years old with active or convalescent COVID-19.

The CDR3 region is CASSLAGWGRRADTQYF. The DNA for the CDR3 is TGTGCCAGCAGCTTGGCGGGTTGGGGGAGGAGAGCAGATACGCAGTATTTT. The V call is TRBV5-6, the J call TRBJ2-3; D may be TRBD2 (6 bases). CDR3 length equals 17 residues. Germline V lookup: CDR1 SGHDT, CDR2 YYEEEE. Deletions cut 0 bases from V and 4 bases from J, with 18 bases between.

This clone has a single count. The chain uses TRBV24-1 and TRBJ2-3, with 10 bases lining up with TRBD2. CDR3 size: 17 residues. V lost 3 bases to trimming and J lost 6 bases; unmatched junction nucleotides: 11. Germline CDR1 is KGHDR and CDR2 is SFDVKD. The CDR3 DNA reads as TGTGCCACCAGTGATCCCCTTGGACTAGCGGATGCGGATACGCAGTATTTT. Protein product: CATSDPLGLADADTQYF.

This chain joins TRBV9 and TRBJ2-5, with TRBD2 matching over 13 bases. The CDR3 spans 16 residues. The germline V gene has CDR1 SGDLS and CDR2 YYNGEE. The junction had 6 bases not matched to a gene; V was cut back by 3 bases and J by 4 bases. In DNA form, the CDR3 reads TGTGCCAGCAGCGAGCGGACTAGCGGGGGTGCAGAGACCCAGTACTTC. Its translation is CASSERTSGGAETQYF.

This chain connects TRBV6-5 to TRBJ2-1; 7 positions agree with TRBD2. The germline V gene encodes CDR1 MNHEY and CDR2 SVGAGI. This CDR3 is built from 15 residues. V lost 6 bases, J lost 0 bases, and 5 bases stayed unmatched. As DNA, the CDR3 is TGTGCCAGCAGGACCCCGGGGGGCTCCTACAATGAGCAGTTCTTC. It yields the protein CASRTPGGSYNEQFF.

The chain is built from TRBV7-3 and TRBJ1-6; a weak D match, TRBD1 (5 bases). V dropped 6 bases and J dropped 7 bases, with 16 bases sitting between them. This CDR3 contains 15 residues. Germline V gene lookup returns CDR1 SGHTA and CDR2 FQGTGA. CDR3 sequence (DNA): TGTGCCAGCAGTCGGGGGGACGGAGAAAATTCACCCCTCCACTTT. Encoded protein: CASSRGDGENSPLHF.

The rearrangement links TRBV5-4 to TRBJ2-2, with TRBD1 as a possible D gene (5 bases). With 5 bases removed from V and 4 bases from J, the gap between germline ends came to 24 bases. Germline-derived CDR1 and CDR2 are SGHNT and YYREEE (reference sequence). This CDR3 contains 18 residues. CDR3 loop: CASSPTPALQVTTGELFF. The CDR3 DNA is TGTGCCAGCAGTCCGACCCCGGCTCTACAGGTTACCACCGGGGAGCTGTTTTTT.

The chain employs TRBV10-1 and TRBJ1-1; TRBD1 might be the D (6 bases). The CDR3 sequence is 17 residues long. V lost 10 bases, J lost 0 bases, and 24 bases lay in between. Germline values: CDR1 WNHNN, CDR2 SYGVQD (reference sequence). CDR3 in amino acids: CAIASSGGEGLNTEAFF. As DNA, the CDR3 is TGCGCCATAGCCTCGTCGGGGGGCGAGGGGCTGAACACTGAAGCTTTCTTT.

This chain connects TRBV5-5 to TRBJ2-7, with D possibly being TRBD1 (6 bases). Germline CDR1 SGHKS, CDR2 YYEKEE (reference sequence). With 0 bases removed from V and 3 bases from J, the gap between germline ends came to 10 bases. There are 14 residues in the CDR3. CDR3 sequence (DNA): TGTGCCAGCAGCTTGGGGCAGGGGATCTACGAGCAGTACTTC. Protein: CASSLGQGIYEQYF.

The J gene is TRBJ1-4, the V gene TRBV7-2; no clear D. The V gene's germline CDR1 is SGHTA and CDR2 FQGNSA. The CDR3 loop spans 13 amino acids. The V end lost 4 bases, the J end lost 11 bases, and 14 bases lay between the germline ends. The CDR3 bases are TGTGCCAGCAGCTCCACGGGAGGACGGAAACTGTTTTTT. This gives the protein CASSSTGGRKLFF.

In regard to this clone: An end of the junction does not agree with germline; a read error may underlie this. The chain is built from TRBV6-5 and TRBJ2-7, with D possibly TRBD2 on 6 matching bases. The germline V gene encodes CDR1 MNHEY and CDR2 SVGAGI. The CDR3 spans 10 residues. Here the CDR3 reads CASRGGELIF. The CDR3 coding sequence is TGTGCCAGCAGGGGGGGAGAACTCATCTTC.

The chain combines TRBV25-1 with TRBJ1-2; weak D call: TRBD1 (5 bases). The length of the CDR3 is 14 residues. Germline V CDR1 and CDR2: MGHDK, SYGVNS. The germline V and J ends were trimmed by 3 bases and 7 bases, with 15 bases remaining between them. The CDR3 DNA reads TGTGCCAGCAGTGACCAGGGATACTTGGGTGGCTACACCTTC. Its translation is CASSDQGYLGGYTF.

V gene TRBV6-5 combines with J gene TRBJ1-2, with TRBD1 matching 10 bases. The trim removed 11 bases at V and 8 bases at J, leaving 11 bases unmatched. The CDR3 consists of 13 residues. CDR1 is MNHEY, CDR2 SVGAGI, per germline. The CDR3: CAVQPRTGGGYTF. DNA for the CDR3: TGTGCCGTACAACCCAGGACAGGGGGAGGCTACACCTTC.

The chain is built from TRBV3-1 (or the pseudogene TRBV3-2) and TRBJ2-1; tentative D call: TRBD2 (6 bases). Germline V gene sequence: CDR1 LGHDT, CDR2 YNNKEL (reference sequence). V lost 6 bases and J 2 bases, leaving 17 bases between the germline ends. The CDR3 has 16 amino acids. The CDR3 nucleotides read TGTGCCAGCAGGGATTCTGGGGGGAAAACCTACAATGAGCAGTTCTTC. It codes for CASRDSGGKTYNEQFF.

The chain carries TRBV4-2 and TRBJ1-2; no definite D call. The germline V gene encodes CDR1 LGHNA and CDR2 YNFKEQ. V gave up 1 base and J gave up 4 bases, with 16 bases separating them. The CDR3 consists of 16 residues. The CDR3 is CASSQVGGSWSYGYTF. CDR3 coding DNA: TGTGCCAGCAGCCAAGTAGGAGGTAGTTGGAGCTATGGCTACACCTTC.

The chain recombines TRBV9 with TRBJ2-7; perhaps TRBD2 as D (5 bases). This CDR3 is 12 amino acids long. Trimming pared 5 bases from V and 7 bases from J, leaving 13 bases between. Germline lookup yields CDR1 SGDLS and CDR2 YYNGEE. CDR3 sequence reads: CASSPAGNEQYF. DNA of the CDR3: TGTGCCAGCAGTCCGGCGGGCAATGAGCAGTACTTC. Full variable domain (remainder filled in from reference TRBV9 and TRBJ2-7): DSGVTQTPKHLITATGQRVTLRCSPRSGDLSVYWYQQSLDQGLQFLIQYYNGEERAKGNILERFSAQQFPDLHSELNLSSLELGDSALYFCASSPAGNEQYFGPGTRLTVT.

V and J are TRBV5-5 and TRBJ1-5, with no clear D. V was pared by 0 bases and J by 5 bases, with 9 bases between. The germline V gene encodes CDR1 SGHKS and CDR2 YYEKEE (reference sequence). The CDR3 has 14 residues. This chain's CDR3 is CASSLGSEHQPQHF. The CDR3 region has the DNA TGTGCCAGCAGCTTGGGGAGCGAGCATCAGCCCCAGCATTTT.

The chain employs TRBV3-1 (or the pseudogene TRBV3-2) and TRBJ2-5, with TRBD2 identical over 8 bases. Trimming at V came to 5 bases and at J to 4 bases, leaving 6 bases not matched to a gene. CDR1 is LGHDT, CDR2 YNNKEL, per germline (reference sequence). This CDR3 comprises 14 residues. The CDR3 spells CASSYPAGGETQYF. CDR3 nucleotides: TGTGCCAGCAGCTACCCGGCGGGAGGAGAGACCCAGTACTTC.

This sequence joins TRBV20-1 and TRBJ2-1; no clear D gene. Germline V lookup: CDR1 DFQATT, CDR2 SNEGSKA (reference sequence). The CDR3 is 10 amino acids. The CDR3 DNA sequence: TGCAGCCTACTTTACAATGAGCAGTTCTTC. Its translation: CSLLYNEQFF.

The V gene is TRBV7-2, the J gene TRBJ1-1; 8 nucleotides align to TRBD1. The CDR3 has 15 residues. CDR1 and CDR2 from the germline V gene are SGHTA and FQGNSA. V lost 1 base, J lost 5 bases, and 6 bases stayed unmatched. The CDR3 sequence is CASSLVDRGGTEAFF. CDR3 nucleotide sequence: TGTGCCAGCAGCTTAGTCGACAGGGGAGGGACTGAAGCTTTCTTT.

The rearrangement joins TRBV27 to TRBJ1-5, with 9 bases identical to TRBD1. J lost 1 base, V lost 5 bases, and 12 bases had no gene match. The CDR3 consists of 18 residues. Germline V lookup: CDR1 MNHEY, CDR2 SMNVEV (reference sequence). The CDR3 protein is CASSPPLGQGKSNQPQHF. The CDR3 nucleotides are TGTGCCAGCAGTCCCCCATTAGGACAGGGGAAAAGCAATCAGCCCCAGCATTTT.

J is TRBJ1-5 and V is TRBV6-2 or TRBV6-3; D might be TRBD1 (5 bases). Per germline, CDR1 MNHEY and CDR2 SVGEGT. Trimming took off 2 bases at V and 5 bases at J, with 13 bases between the two ends. The CDR3 runs to 15 residues. CDR3 region: CASSYAGWVDQPQHF. CDR3 DNA sequence: TGTGCCAGCAGTTACGCAGGGTGGGTAGATCAGCCCCAGCATTTT.

The CDR3 sequence is CASSLLTGGRETQYF. The CDR3 bases are TGTGCCAGCAGCCTCCTTACGGGGGGGAGGGAGACCCAGTACTTC. The V gene is TRBV5-5, the J gene TRBJ2-5, with 8 bases identical to TRBD2. CDR3 length: 15 amino acids. Trimming cost V 4 bases and J 5 bases; bases outside gene matches: 10. Germline CDR1 and CDR2: SGHKS and YYEKEE (reference sequence).

The rearrangement uses TRBV12-3 or TRBV12-4 and TRBJ1-1; D gene uncertain. There are 13 residues in the CDR3. V was shortened by 4 bases and J by 5 bases, with 11 bases between the two germline ends. CDR3 protein: CASSSKDWTEAFF. The CDR3 coding sequence is TGTGCCAGCAGTTCGAAAGACTGGACTGAAGCTTTCTTT.

The chain's CDR3 is CASSQGTSGDPYEQYF. The CDR3, as DNA: TGCGCCAGCAGCCAAGGTACTAGCGGGGATCCCTACGAGCAGTACTTC. The rearrangement joins TRBV4-1 to TRBJ2-7; TRBD2 matches at 10 bases. This CDR3 is built from 16 residues. V lost 1 base and J lost 2; bases outside the gene matches: 5. In germline, CDR1 is MGHRA, CDR2 YSYEKL.